Below, 30 T cell receptor beta chains from the same sample are listed, as sequenced in a study of cytomegalovirus exposure and HLA in healthy donors. PCR involved 60 Vbeta and 13 Jbeta primers. Produced via immunoSEQ multiplex PCR; TCRdb's table is partial and in-frame only. The sample consists of about 120,000 clones, about 83% of them appearing once. Sequencing was performed on PBMCs. The receptors originated from a woman aged 40 to 50 in good health and CMV-seropositive.

The chain combines TRBV7-9 with TRBJ2-7, with 11 bases fitting TRBD2. V gave up 1 base and J gave up 2 bases; unmatched junction bases: 4. The CDR3 extends over 16 amino acids. The V gene's germline CDR1 is SEHNR and CDR2 FQNEAQ (reference sequence). The CDR3, as DNA: TGTGCCAGCAGCTTAGGTAGCGGGGGGGCCGCCTACGAGCAGTACTTC. Translating gives CASSLGSGGAAYEQYF.

The V call is TRBV6-5, the J call TRBJ1-6; D not resolved. Germline-derived CDR1 and CDR2 are MNHEY and SVGAGI. Trimming removed 7 bases from V and 6 bases from J, with 7 bases in between. The CDR3 contains 12 residues. CDR3 nucleotide sequence: TGTGCCAGCAAATTTCTTAATTCACCCCTCCACTTT. It yields the protein CASKFLNSPLHF.

The V gene is TRBV5-1, the J gene TRBJ1-6; D is perhaps TRBD1 (6 bases). Trimming shortened V by 2 bases and J by 8 bases, and 20 bases separated the two germline ends. The germline V gene has CDR1 SGHRS and CDR2 YFSETQ. This CDR3 contains 17 residues. The CDR3 DNA is TGCGCCAGCAGCTTAGGGGACACCCGGCTCCTCTATTCACCCCTCCACTTT. It codes for CASSLGDTRLLYSPLHF. The complete variable domain, with remaining parts taken from reference TRBV5-1 and TRBJ1-6, reads KAGVTQTPRYLIKTRGQQVTLSCSPISGHRSVSWYQQTPGQGLQFLFEYFSETQRNKGNFPGRFSGRQFSNSRSEMNVSTLELGDSALYLCASSLGDTRLLYSPLHFGNGTRLTVT.

The genes are TRBV19 and TRBJ1-2; D remains ambiguous. The CDR3 covers 14 residues. CDR1 is LNHDA and CDR2 is SQIVND in the germline V gene (reference sequence). Trimming left V 2 bases short and J 8 bases short, with 15 bases between. The chain's CDR3 is CASSIKSSTSGYTF. As DNA, the CDR3 is TGTGCCAGTAGTATAAAGTCCTCAACTTCAGGCTACACCTTC.

This clone was detected only a few times. The chain is built from TRBV11-2 and TRBJ1-6, with a tentative D call TRBD1 (5 bases). Trimming removed 4 bases at V and 6 bases at J, with 13 bases between. Germline V gene data show CDR1 as SGHAT and CDR2 as FQNNGV. The CDR3 loop spans 15 amino acids. The CDR3 spells CASSSGGLGNSPLHF. CDR3 DNA: TGTGCCAGCAGCTCCGGGGGTTTGGGTAATTCACCCCTCCACTTT.

As concerns this clone: Mismatch with germline at one junction end may stem from a read error. The J gene is TRBJ2-3, the V gene TRBV4-3; 9 positions match TRBD1. In germline, CDR1 is LGHNA, CDR2 YSLEER. The CDR3 spans 17 residues. CDR3 residues: CASSKETGQGTTDTQYF. CDR3 DNA: TGCGCCAGCAGCAAAGAAACGGGACAGGGCACTACAGATACGCAGTATTTT.

This clone has a handful of counts. This chain joins TRBV6-1 and TRBJ1-2, with 8 bases lining up with TRBD1. Germline CDR1 reads MNHNS; CDR2 reads SASEGT. The CDR3 extends over 14 amino acids. Germline trimming cut 1 base from V and 7 bases from J; bases unmatched to any gene: 5. CDR3 in amino acids: CASSEGDRGGGYTF. As DNA, the CDR3 is TGTGCCAGCAGTGAAGGAGACAGGGGAGGTGGCTACACCTTC.

The rearrangement links TRBV9 to TRBJ1-4; a weak D match, TRBD1 (6 bases). Trimming stripped 3 bases from V and 4 bases from J, with 13 bases between. Germline V CDR1 and CDR2: SGDLS, YYNGEE. This CDR3 is 15 amino acids long. In DNA form, the CDR3 reads TGTGCCAGCAGCGCAGGGACAAACAATAATGAAAAACTGTTTTTT. It translates to CASSAGTNNNEKLFF.

The chain uses TRBV5-1 and TRBJ2-7; unclear D gene. The CDR3 sequence is 15 residues long. V lost 0 bases to trimming and J lost 2 bases, with 12 bases between them. Germline V gives CDR1 SGHRS, CDR2 YFSETQ. The CDR3 sequence: CASSLAGGTTYEQYF. The CDR3 DNA is TGCGCCAGCAGCTTGGCCGGCGGTACAACCTACGAGCAGTACTTC.

This clone was detected once. The chain has TRBV6-1 and TRBJ1-5; D is uncertain. Germline CDR1 reads MNHNS; CDR2 reads SASEGT. V gave up 4 bases and J gave up 4 bases, with 14 bases separating them. The CDR3 spans 15 residues. CDR3 loop: CASSALGGKNQPQHF. The CDR3 DNA reads TGTGCCAGCAGTGCCCTGGGAGGGAAGAATCAGCCCCAGCATTTT.

The CDR3 sequence: CASSLLQLDNEQFF. CDR3 bases: TGTGCCAGCAGTTTACTCCAACTGGACAATGAGCAGTTCTTC. The chain recombines TRBV27 with TRBJ2-1; D gene uncertain. Germline loops: CDR1 MNHEY, CDR2 SMNVEV (reference sequence). The CDR3 covers 14 residues. V was cut by 2 bases and J by 5 bases, with 10 bases left in between.

This chain connects TRBV5-4 to TRBJ1-2; tentatively, D is TRBD1 (5 bases). The CDR3 covers 13 residues. Trimming shortened V by 0 bases and J by 8 bases, and 11 bases separated the two germline ends. Germline V gene sequence: CDR1 SGHNT, CDR2 YYREEE (reference sequence). The CDR3 coding sequence is TGTGCCAGCAGCTTGGAAGGGGTAAAGGGCTACACCTTC. It is translated as CASSLEGVKGYTF.

This clone was seen a few times. This chain uses TRBV19 with TRBJ2-1, with 7 positions matching TRBD1. The germline CDR1 and CDR2 sequences are LNHDA and SQIVND (reference sequence). The CDR3 is 13 residues long. The J segment lost 9 bases and the V segment lost 3 bases, leaving 5 bases of the junction unmatched. The chain's CDR3 is CASSITGVTEQFF. The DNA of the CDR3 is TGTGCCAGTAGTATTACAGGGGTAACTGAGCAGTTCTTC. Together with reference TRBV19 and TRBJ2-1, the CDR3 gives the full variable domain: DGGITQSPKYLFRKEGQNVTLSCEQNLNHDAMYWYRQDPGQGLRLIYYSQIVNDFQKGDIAEGYSVSREKKESFPLTVTSAQKNPTAFYLCASSITGVTEQFFGPGTRLTVL.

The rearrangement uses TRBV6-5 and TRBJ2-3; no reliable D call. Germline-derived CDR1 and CDR2 are MNHEY and SVGAGI. Trimming shortened V by 2 bases and J by 0 bases, and 9 bases separated the two germline ends. This CDR3 spans 15 amino acids. CDR3 nucleotides: TGTGCCAGCAGTTACCTTGGCCAGAGCACAGATACGCAGTATTTT. This codes for CASSYLGQSTDTQYF.

This chain links TRBV30 with TRBJ1-2, with D perhaps TRBD1 (6 bases). V was trimmed by 2 bases and J by 3 bases, leaving 10 bases between them. CDR3 length equals 13 residues. The germline V gene has CDR1 GTSNPN and CDR2 SVGIG (reference sequence). CDR3 DNA sequence: TGTGCCTGGAGTTTGGACAGCTACTATGGCTACACCTTC. Encoded protein: CAWSLDSYYGYTF. Together with reference TRBV30 and TRBJ1-2, the CDR3 gives the full variable domain: SQTIHQWPATLVQPVGSPLSLECTVEGTSNPNLYWYRQAAGRGLQLLFYSVGIGQISSEVPQNLSASRPQDRQFILSSKKLLLSDSGFYLCAWSLDSYYGYTFGSGTRLTVV.

This chain connects TRBV19 to TRBJ2-2; D is unclear. Germline V lookup: CDR1 LNHDA, CDR2 SQIVND (reference sequence). The V and J ends lost 1 base and 1 base respectively, with 4 bases between them. The CDR3 covers 14 residues. The CDR3: CASSIVQNTGELFF. The CDR3 coding sequence is TGTGCCAGTAGTATAGTTCAGAACACCGGGGAGCTGTTTTTT.

The V gene is TRBV19, the J gene TRBJ1-1; D is perhaps TRBD1 (6 bases). V was clipped by 6 bases and J by 0 bases, with 17 bases between them. In germline, CDR1 is LNHDA, CDR2 SQIVND (reference sequence). The CDR3 has 16 residues. The CDR3 DNA reads as TGTGCCAGTAGCCGGCCAGGGGAAAATCTGAACACTGAAGCTTTCTTT. The encoded protein is CASSRPGENLNTEAFF.

This clone was seen a handful of times. The chain is built from TRBV7-9 and TRBJ1-1; 8 bases are a match to TRBD1. Unmatched junction bases numbered 6, after V lost 4 bases and J lost 5 bases. This CDR3 spans 14 amino acids. CDR1 SEHNR and CDR2 FQNEAQ come from the germline V gene (reference sequence). The CDR3 region has the DNA TGTGCCAGCAGCTCCGGACAGGGTTATACTGAAGCTTTCTTT. As protein: CASSSGQGYTEAFF.

J is TRBJ2-6 and V is TRBV9; 7 nucleotides align to TRBD1. V shed 7 bases, J shed 0 bases, and the junction held 10 bases outside the gene matches. The CDR3 is 17 residues long. In germline, CDR1 is SGDLS, CDR2 YYNGEE. The CDR3: CASGDSPLHSGANVLTF. Here the CDR3 DNA reads TGTGCCAGCGGGGACAGTCCCCTCCACTCTGGGGCCAACGTCCTGACTTTC.

The J gene is TRBJ1-6, the V gene TRBV27, with 11 bases lining up with TRBD1. Per the germline V gene, CDR1 is MNHEY and CDR2 is SMNVEV (reference sequence). The CDR3 runs 19 residues. Trimming removed 3 bases from V and 6 bases from J; junction bases left unmatched: 13. DNA of the CDR3: TGTGCCAGCAGTTTTGGAAGGACAGGGGGCTTAACCCTTAATTCACCCCTCCACTTT. Protein sequence: CASSFGRTGGLTLNSPLHF.

The rearrangement links TRBV25-1 to TRBJ2-7, with TRBD2 identical over 11 bases. The CDR3 runs to 17 residues. Germline-derived CDR1 and CDR2 are MGHDK and SYGVNS. The V gene end was trimmed by 0 bases and the J gene end by 6 bases; junction bases not matched to a gene: 10. DNA for the CDR3: TGTGCCAGCAGTGAATATTTTGAACTAGCGGGGGTCTCCGAGCAGTACTTC. It yields the protein CASSEYFELAGVSEQYF.

A single count supports this clone. The chain couples TRBV7-9 to TRBJ1-2, with D maybe TRBD1 (5 bases). This CDR3 has 14 residues. CDR1 is SEHNR, CDR2 FQNEAQ, per germline (reference sequence). The V and J ends lost 2 bases and 4 bases respectively, with 11 bases between them. The CDR3 is CASSLSRVGYGYTF. CDR3 nucleotides: TGTGCCAGCAGCTTATCCAGGGTGGGCTATGGCTACACCTTC.

Here the CDR3 DNA reads TGTGCCAGCAGGCCGGGACTCATGAACACTGAAGCTTTCTTT. Translating it yields CASRPGLMNTEAFF. The chain combines TRBV6-5 with TRBJ1-1, with D possibly matching TRBD1 (5 bases). The V and J ends lost 6 bases and 0 bases respectively, with 11 bases between them. CDR3 length equals 14 residues. CDR1 and CDR2 from the germline V gene are MNHEY and SVGAGI.

The CDR3 DNA reads TGTGCCATCCAGGGAGGGAGTTCACCCCTCCACTTT. It translates to CAIQGGSSPLHF. The rearrangement links TRBV10-3 to TRBJ1-6; D may be TRBD1 (5 bases). Germline V gives CDR1 ENHRY, CDR2 SYGVKD. With 8 bases removed from V and 9 bases from J, the gap between germline ends came to 11 bases. There are 12 residues in the CDR3.

This clone was seen a handful of times. Written as DNA, the CDR3 is TGTGCCAGCAGCGAACAGGGCCGGGAGACCCAGTACTTC. Translation gives CASSEQGRETQYF. V gene TRBV6-1 combines with J gene TRBJ2-5; possibly TRBD1 for D (6 bases). This CDR3 is built from 13 residues. Trimming shortened V by 6 bases and J by 5 bases, and 13 bases separated the two germline ends. Germline CDR1 is MNHNS and CDR2 is SASEGT.

This chain links TRBV19 with TRBJ2-3; perhaps TRBD2 as D (5 bases). The CDR3 spans 15 residues. Germline V gives CDR1 LNHDA, CDR2 SQIVND (reference sequence). V lost 3 bases, J lost 3 bases, and 13 bases lay in between. CDR3 protein: CASSIWRTETDTQYF. The CDR3 DNA follows: TGTGCCAGTAGTATCTGGAGGACGGAAACAGATACGCAGTATTTT.

Comment on this clone: This sample also contains other DNA sequences that code for the same CDR3. V and J are TRBV7-8 and TRBJ2-1; 11 bases fit TRBD2. This CDR3 region has 15 residues. Per the germline V gene, CDR1 is SGHVS and CDR2 is FQNEAQ. Trimming took 4 bases from V and 4 from J; bases not matched to a gene: 3. CDR3 coding DNA: TGTGCCAGCAGCTCTAGCGGGAGGCGATACAATGAGCAGTTCTTC. Encoded protein: CASSSSGRRYNEQFF.

This clone was seen more than once but under ten times. The V and J genes are TRBV2 and TRBJ1-4; the D is unclear. Trimming stripped 6 bases from V and 2 bases from J, with 10 bases between. CDR1 and CDR2 from the germline V gene are SNHLY and FYNNEI. This CDR3 contains 14 residues. The CDR3 here is CASRPGLTNEKLFF. The CDR3 DNA is TGTGCCAGCAGGCCAGGATTGACTAATGAAAAACTGTTTTTT.

This chain connects TRBV2 to TRBJ2-3; TRBD1 might be the D (5 bases). This CDR3 comprises 14 residues. V dropped 7 bases and J dropped 5 bases, with 16 bases sitting between them. CDR1 is SNHLY, CDR2 FYNNEI, per germline. CDR3 DNA sequence: TGTGCCAGCAACCCCCAGGGTAGGGGAGATACGCAGTATTTT. The encoded protein is CASNPQGRGDTQYF.

This chain links TRBV30 with TRBJ2-5, with 8 bases lining up with TRBD2. The CDR3 covers 14 residues. Germline assignment: CDR1 GTSNPN and CDR2 SVGIG (reference sequence). V was clipped by 2 bases and J by 5 bases; unmatched bases: 7. The CDR3 DNA reads as TGTGCCTGGAGTCCGTCACCGGGGGGGGAGACCCAGTACTTC. Residues: CAWSPSPGGETQYF. Full variable domain (outside the CDR3, taken from reference TRBV30 and TRBJ2-5): SQTIHQWPATLVQPVGSPLSLECTVEGTSNPNLYWYRQAAGRGLQLLFYSVGIGQISSEVPQNLSASRPQDRQFILSSKKLLLSDSGFYLCAWSPSPGGETQYFGPGTRLLVL.